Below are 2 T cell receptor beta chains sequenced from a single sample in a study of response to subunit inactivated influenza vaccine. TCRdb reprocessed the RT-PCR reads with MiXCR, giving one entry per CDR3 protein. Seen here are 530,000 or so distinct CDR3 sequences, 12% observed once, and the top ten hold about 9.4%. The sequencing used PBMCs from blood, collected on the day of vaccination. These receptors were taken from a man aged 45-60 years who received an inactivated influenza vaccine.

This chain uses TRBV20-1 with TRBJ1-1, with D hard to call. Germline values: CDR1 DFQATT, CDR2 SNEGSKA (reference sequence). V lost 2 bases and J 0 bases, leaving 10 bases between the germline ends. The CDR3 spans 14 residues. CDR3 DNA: TGCAGTGCTAGACAGGAGGGCATGAACACTGAAGCTTTCTTT. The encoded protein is CSARQEGMNTEAFF.

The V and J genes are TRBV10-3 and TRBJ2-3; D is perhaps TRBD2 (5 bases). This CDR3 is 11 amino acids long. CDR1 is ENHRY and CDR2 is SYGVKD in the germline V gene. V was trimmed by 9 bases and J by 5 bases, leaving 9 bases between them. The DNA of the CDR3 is TGTGCCATAGGGAGTAGAGATACGCAGTATTTT. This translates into CAIGSRDTQYF.